The T cell receptor beta chain under discussion was sequenced for a study of cytomegalovirus exposure and HLA in healthy donors. Researchers ran the PCR with 60 Vbeta and 13 Jbeta primers. Sequenced by immunoSEQ multiplex PCR; TCRdb stores in-frame clones only, minus some. The data contain some 100,000 clones, around three quarters of them singletons. Source material: PBMCs. The TCR was taken from a female donor in good health and CMV-seropositive.

The CDR3 here is CAWSLSPLAGVTDTQYF. The CDR3 region has the DNA TGTGCCTGGAGCCTAAGCCCGCTAGCGGGAGTAACAGATACGCAGTATTTT. This sequence joins TRBV30 and TRBJ2-3, with 10 bases aligning to TRBD2. V dropped 3 bases and J dropped 3; count of bases not matched to a gene: 12. This CDR3 spans 17 amino acids. Germline V lookup: CDR1 GTSNPN, CDR2 SVGIG (reference sequence).